This TCR beta chain was sequenced in a study of regulatory T cells in long-lasting Graves disease. Time point specified: persistent/refractory GD, antithyroid drugs over 5 years with positive TRAb. PBMC-derived RNA was used for the TCR library. Graves' disease diagnoses followed American Thyroid Association guidelines. Regarding the study as a whole: Reduced TCR diversity was observed in persistent Graves' patients versus newly diagnosed patients. Relative to new patients (roughly 980), persistent patients exhibited greater sharing of public clonotypes (around 2,800). TRBV28, TRBJ1-2 and TRBJ2-5 were segments that persistent disease favored.

This clonotype appeared many times. The antigen is undetermined. Deletions cut 3 bases from V and 4 bases from J, with 15 bases between. The CDR3 is 15 residues long. The germline gives CDR1 MNHNS, CDR2 SASEGT. The authors built TCR beta libraries using iRepertoire HTBI primers and Arm-PCR of CDR3 regions. One entry per CDR3 protein, called by TCRdb with MiXCR from the multiplex PCR reads. There are fewer than 400,000 distinct CDR3 sequences in the sample; about 20% occur only once, and over 25% lies in the top ten. This chain links TRBV6-1 with TRBJ1-2, with D maybe TRBD1 (5 bases). The sample in question was peripheral blood mononuclear cells (PBMCs), obtained when the disease was refractory, from a patient treated with antithyroid drugs. The receptor comes from a female donor with Graves disease. The CDR3 sequence is CASSDSLGRGYGYTF. CDR3 coding DNA: TGTGCCAGCAGTGACAGTCTGGGACGGGGCTATGGCTACACCTTC.